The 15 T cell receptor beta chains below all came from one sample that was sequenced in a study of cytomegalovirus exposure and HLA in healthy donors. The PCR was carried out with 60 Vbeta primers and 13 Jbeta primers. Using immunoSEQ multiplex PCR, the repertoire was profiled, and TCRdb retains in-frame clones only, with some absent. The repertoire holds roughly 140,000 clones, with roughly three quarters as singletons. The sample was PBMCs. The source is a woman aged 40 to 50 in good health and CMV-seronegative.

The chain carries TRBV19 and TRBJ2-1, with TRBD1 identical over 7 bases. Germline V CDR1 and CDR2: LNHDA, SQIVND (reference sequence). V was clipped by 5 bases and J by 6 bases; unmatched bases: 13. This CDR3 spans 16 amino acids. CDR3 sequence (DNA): TGTGCCAGTAGTCCCTCCCGGGACAGTGGATCCAATGAGCAGTTCTTC. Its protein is CASSPSRDSGSNEQFF.

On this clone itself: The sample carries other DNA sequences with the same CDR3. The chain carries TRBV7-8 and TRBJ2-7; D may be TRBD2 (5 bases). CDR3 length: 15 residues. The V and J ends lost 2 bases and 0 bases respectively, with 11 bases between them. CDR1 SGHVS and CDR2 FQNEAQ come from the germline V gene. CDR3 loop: CASSLPPRGSYEQYF. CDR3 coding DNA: TGTGCCAGCAGCTTACCACCCCGGGGCTCCTACGAGCAGTACTTC.

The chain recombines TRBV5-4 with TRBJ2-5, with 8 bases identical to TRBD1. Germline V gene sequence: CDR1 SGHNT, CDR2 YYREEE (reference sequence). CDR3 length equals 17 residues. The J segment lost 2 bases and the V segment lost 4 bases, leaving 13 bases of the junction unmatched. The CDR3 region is CASSQDRAFLYQETQYF. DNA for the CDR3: TGTGCCAGCAGCCAGGACAGGGCTTTCCTATATCAAGAGACCCAGTACTTC.

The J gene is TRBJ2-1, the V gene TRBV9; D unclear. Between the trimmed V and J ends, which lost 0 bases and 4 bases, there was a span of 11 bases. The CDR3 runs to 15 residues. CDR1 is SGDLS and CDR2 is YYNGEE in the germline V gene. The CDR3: CASSVGVSLYNEQFF. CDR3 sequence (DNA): TGTGCCAGCAGCGTAGGTGTCTCCCTATACAATGAGCAGTTCTTC.

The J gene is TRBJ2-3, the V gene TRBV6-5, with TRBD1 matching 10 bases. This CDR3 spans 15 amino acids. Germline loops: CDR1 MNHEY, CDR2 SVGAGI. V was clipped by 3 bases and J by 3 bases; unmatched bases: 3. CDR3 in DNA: TGTGCCAGCAGTTATACGGGACAGGGGACAGATACGCAGTATTTT. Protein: CASSYTGQGTDTQYF.

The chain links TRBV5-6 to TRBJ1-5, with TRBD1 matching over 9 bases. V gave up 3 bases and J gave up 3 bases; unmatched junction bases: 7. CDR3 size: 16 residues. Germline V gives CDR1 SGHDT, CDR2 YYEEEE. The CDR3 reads CASSWGGQGYNQPQHF. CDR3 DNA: TGTGCCAGCAGCTGGGGGGGACAGGGCTACAATCAGCCCCAGCATTTT.

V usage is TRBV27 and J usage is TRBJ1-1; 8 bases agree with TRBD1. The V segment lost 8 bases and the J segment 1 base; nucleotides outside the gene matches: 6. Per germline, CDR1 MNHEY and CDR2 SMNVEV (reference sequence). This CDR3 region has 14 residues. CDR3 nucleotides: TGTGCCAGCGGGTTGACAGGGGAGAACACTGAAGCTTTCTTT. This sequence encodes CASGLTGENTEAFF.

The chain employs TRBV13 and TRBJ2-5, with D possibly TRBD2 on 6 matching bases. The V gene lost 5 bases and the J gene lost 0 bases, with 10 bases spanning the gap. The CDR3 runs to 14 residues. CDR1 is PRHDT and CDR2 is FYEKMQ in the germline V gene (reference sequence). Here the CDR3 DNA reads TGTGCCAGCAGCCCGTGGACTAACCAAGAGACCCAGTACTTC. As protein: CASSPWTNQETQYF.

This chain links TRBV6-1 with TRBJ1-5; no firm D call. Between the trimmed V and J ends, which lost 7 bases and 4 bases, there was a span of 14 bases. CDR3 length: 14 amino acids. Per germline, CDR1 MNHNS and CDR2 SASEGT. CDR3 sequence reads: CASTPAPGNQPQHF. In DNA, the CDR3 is TGTGCCAGCACCCCAGCCCCCGGGAATCAGCCCCAGCATTTT.

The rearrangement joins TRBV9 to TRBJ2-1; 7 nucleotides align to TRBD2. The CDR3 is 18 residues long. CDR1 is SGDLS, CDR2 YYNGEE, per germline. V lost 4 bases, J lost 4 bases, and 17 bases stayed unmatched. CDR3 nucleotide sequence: TGTGCCAGCAGCCCCCGTGTAAGGGCGGGAGTCGTTTACAATGAGCAGTTCTTC. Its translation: CASSPRVRAGVVYNEQFF.

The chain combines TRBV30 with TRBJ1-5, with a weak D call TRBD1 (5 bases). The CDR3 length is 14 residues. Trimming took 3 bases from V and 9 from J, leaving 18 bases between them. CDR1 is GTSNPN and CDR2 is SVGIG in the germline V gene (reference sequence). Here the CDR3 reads CAWSPRAAQGPQHF. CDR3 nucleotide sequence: TGTGCCTGGAGCCCCAGGGCTGCCCAGGGGCCCCAGCATTTT.

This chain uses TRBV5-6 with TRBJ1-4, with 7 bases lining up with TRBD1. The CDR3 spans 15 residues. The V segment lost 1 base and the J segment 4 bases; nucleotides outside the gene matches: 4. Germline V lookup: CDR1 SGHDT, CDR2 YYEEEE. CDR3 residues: CASSLPGQINEKLFF. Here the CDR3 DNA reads TGTGCCAGCAGCTTGCCGGGACAGATTAATGAAAAACTGTTTTTT.

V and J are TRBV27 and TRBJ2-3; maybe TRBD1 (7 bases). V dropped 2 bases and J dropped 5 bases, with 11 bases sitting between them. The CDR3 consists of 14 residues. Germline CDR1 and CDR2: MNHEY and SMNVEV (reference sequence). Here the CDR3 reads CASSLQGGRDTQYF. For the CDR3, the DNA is TGTGCCAGCAGTTTACAGGGGGGCAGAGATACGCAGTATTTT.

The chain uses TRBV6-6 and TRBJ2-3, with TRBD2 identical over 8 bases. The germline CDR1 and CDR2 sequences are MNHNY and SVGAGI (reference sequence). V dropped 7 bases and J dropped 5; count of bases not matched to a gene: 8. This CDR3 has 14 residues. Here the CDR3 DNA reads TGTGCCAGCACCCACGGGGGGGTAGGAGATACGCAGTATTTT. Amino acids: CASTHGGVGDTQYF.

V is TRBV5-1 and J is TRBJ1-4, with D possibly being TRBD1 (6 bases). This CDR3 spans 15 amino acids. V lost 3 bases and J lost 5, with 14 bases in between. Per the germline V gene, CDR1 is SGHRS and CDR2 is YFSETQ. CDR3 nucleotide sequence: TGCGCCAGCAGCTACGGGGAGAGGGGGAATGAAAAACTGTTTTTT. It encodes CASSYGERGNEKLFF.